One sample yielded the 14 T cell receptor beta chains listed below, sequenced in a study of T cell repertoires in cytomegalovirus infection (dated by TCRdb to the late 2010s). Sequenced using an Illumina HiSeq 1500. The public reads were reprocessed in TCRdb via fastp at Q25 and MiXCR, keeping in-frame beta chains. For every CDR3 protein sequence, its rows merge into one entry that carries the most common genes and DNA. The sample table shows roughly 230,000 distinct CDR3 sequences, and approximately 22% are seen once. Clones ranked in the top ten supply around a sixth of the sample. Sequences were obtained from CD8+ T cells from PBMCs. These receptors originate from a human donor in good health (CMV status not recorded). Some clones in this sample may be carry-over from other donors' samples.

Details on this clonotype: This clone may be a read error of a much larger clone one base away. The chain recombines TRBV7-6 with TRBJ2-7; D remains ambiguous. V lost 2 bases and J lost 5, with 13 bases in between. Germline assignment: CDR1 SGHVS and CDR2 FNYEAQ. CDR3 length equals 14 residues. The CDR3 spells CASSLRQAGDEQYF. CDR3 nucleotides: TGTGCCAGCAGCTTACGACAAGCCGGAGACGAGCAGTACTTC. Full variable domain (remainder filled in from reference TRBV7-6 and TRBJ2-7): GAGVSQSPRYKVTKRGQDVALRCDPISGHVSLYWYRQALGQGPEFLTYFNYEAQQDKSGLPNDRFSAERPEGSISTLTIQRTEQRDSAMYRCASSLRQAGDEQYFGPGTRLTVT.

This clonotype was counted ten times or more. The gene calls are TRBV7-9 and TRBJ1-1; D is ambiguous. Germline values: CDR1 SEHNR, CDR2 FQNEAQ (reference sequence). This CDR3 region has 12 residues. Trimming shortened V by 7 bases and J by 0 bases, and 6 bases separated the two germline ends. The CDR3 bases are TGTGCCAGCACCCTCCTGAACACTGAAGCTTTCTTT. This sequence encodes CASTLLNTEAFF.

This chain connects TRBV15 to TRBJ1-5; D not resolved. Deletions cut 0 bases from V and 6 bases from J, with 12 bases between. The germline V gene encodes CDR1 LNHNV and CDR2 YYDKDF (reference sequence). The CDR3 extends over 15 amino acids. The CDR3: CATSRDRGIGQPQHF. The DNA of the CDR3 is TGTGCCACCAGCAGAGATCGAGGGATAGGTCAGCCCCAGCATTTT.

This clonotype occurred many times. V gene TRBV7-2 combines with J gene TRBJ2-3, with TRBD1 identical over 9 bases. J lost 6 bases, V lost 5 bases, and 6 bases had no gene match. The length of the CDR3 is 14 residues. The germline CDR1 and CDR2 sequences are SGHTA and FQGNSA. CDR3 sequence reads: CASSDRGIGDTQYF. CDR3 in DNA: TGTGCCAGCAGCGACAGGGGGATCGGCGATACGCAGTATTTT. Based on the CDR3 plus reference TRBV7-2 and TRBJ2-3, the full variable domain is GAGVSQSPSNKVTEKGKDVELRCDPISGHTALYWYRQSLGQGLEFLIYFQGNSAPDKSGLPSDRFSAERTGGSVSTLTIQRTQQEDSAVYLCASSDRGIGDTQYFGPGTRLTVL.

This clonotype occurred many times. CDR3 loop: CASQGAKHQETQYF. The CDR3 coding sequence is TGTGCCAGTCAGGGGGCCAAGCACCAAGAGACCCAGTACTTC. The V gene is TRBV7-9, the J gene TRBJ2-5; 8 bases line up with TRBD1. The junction had 6 bases not matched to a gene; V was cut back by 9 bases and J by 0 bases. The CDR3 length is 14 residues. Per the germline V gene, CDR1 is SEHNR and CDR2 is FQNEAQ (reference sequence).

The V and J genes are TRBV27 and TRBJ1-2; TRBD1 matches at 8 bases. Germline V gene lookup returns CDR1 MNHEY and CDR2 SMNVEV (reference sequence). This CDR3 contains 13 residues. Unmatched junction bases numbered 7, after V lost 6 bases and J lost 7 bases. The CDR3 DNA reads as TGTGCCAGCAGACCCGACAGGGGATCTGGCTACACCTTC. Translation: CASRPDRGSGYTF.

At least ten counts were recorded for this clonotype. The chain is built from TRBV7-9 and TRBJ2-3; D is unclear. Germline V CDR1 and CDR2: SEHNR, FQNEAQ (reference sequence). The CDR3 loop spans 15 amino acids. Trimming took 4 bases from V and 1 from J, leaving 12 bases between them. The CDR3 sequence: CASSSPGSGTDTQYF. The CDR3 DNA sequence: TGTGCCAGCAGCTCACCGGGCAGTGGCACAGATACGCAGTATTTT.

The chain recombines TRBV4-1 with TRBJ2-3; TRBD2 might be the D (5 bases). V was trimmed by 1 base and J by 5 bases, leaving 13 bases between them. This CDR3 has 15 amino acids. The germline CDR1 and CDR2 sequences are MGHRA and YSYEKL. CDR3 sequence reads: CASSQVGSRGDTQYF. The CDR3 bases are TGCGCCAGCAGCCAAGTGGGTTCCCGGGGAGATACGCAGTATTTT.

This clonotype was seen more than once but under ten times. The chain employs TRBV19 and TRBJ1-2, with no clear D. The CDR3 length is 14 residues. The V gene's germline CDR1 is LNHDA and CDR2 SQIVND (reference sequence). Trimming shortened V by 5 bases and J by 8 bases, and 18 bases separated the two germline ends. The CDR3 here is CASSPEDGFMGYTF. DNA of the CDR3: TGTGCCAGTAGTCCCGAAGACGGCTTTATGGGCTACACCTTC.

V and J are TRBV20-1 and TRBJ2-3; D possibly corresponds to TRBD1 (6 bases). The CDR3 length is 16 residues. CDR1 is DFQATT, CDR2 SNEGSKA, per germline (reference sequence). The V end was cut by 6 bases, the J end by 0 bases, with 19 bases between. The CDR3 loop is CSAKTGILVSTDTQYF. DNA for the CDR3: TGCAGTGCGAAGACAGGAATCCTGGTTAGCACAGATACGCAGTATTTT.

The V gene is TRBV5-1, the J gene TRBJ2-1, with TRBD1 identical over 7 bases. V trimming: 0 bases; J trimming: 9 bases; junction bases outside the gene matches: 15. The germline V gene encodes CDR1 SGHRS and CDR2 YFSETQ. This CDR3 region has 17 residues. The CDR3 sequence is CASSLAIAGGNIGEQFF. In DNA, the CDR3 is TGCGCCAGCAGCTTGGCCATTGCAGGGGGAAATATAGGTGAGCAGTTCTTC.

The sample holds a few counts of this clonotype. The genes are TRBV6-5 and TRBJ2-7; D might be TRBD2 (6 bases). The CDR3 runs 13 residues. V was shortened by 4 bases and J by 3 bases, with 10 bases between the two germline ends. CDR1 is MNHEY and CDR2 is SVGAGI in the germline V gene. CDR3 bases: TGTGCCAGCAGTTTTAGCGGACGCTACGAGCAGTACTTC. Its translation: CASSFSGRYEQYF.

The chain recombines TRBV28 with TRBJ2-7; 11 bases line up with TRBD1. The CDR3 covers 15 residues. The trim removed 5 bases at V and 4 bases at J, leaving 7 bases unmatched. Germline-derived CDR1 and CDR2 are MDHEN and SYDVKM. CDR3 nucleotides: TGTGCCAGCAGTACCGCGGGACAGGGGGTTTACGAGCAGTACTTC. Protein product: CASSTAGQGVYEQYF.

CDR3 region: CASSMAGHMNTEAFF. CDR3 bases: TGTGCCAGTAGTATGGCGGGACACATGAACACTGAAGCTTTCTTT. This sequence joins TRBV19 and TRBJ1-1, with TRBD1 as a possible D gene (6 bases). Per the germline V gene, CDR1 is LNHDA and CDR2 is SQIVND (reference sequence). V shed 3 bases and J shed 0 bases, with 11 bases lying between them. There are 15 residues in the CDR3.